This T cell receptor (beta chain) was identified during a study of graft-versus-host responses after intestinal transplantation. J gave up 4 bases and V 4 bases, and 4 bases lay outside the gene matches. There are 13 residues in the CDR3. The germline V gene has CDR1 SQVTM and CDR2 ANQGSEA. Of note for this clone: The antigen is not known.

Clones were read by immunoSEQ multiplex PCR, and TCRdb kept only the in-frame ones, dropping some. The sample lists 85,000 to 95,000 clones; about 93% were seen once. The source of this sequence is a human donor who received an intestinal transplant. This chain uses TRBV29-1 with TRBJ1-2; 9 nucleotides align to TRBD1. Sequencing was performed on unstimulated CD8+ T cells sorted from spleen or lymph node cells, taken before intestinal transplant. Here the CDR3 DNA reads TGCAGCGTTGTGGGACAGGGTTCCTATGGCTACACCTTC. It codes for CSVVGQGSYGYTF.